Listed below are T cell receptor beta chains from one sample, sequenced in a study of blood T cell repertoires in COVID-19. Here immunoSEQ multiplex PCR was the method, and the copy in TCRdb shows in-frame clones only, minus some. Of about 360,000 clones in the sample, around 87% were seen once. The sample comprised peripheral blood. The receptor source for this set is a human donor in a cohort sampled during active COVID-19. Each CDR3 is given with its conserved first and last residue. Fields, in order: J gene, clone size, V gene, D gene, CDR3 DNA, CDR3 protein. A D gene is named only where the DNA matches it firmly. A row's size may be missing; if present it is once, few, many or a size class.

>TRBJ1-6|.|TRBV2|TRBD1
TGTGCCAGCAGCGGTTCCGGACAGGCCCATAATTCACCCCTCCACTTT
CASSGSGQAHNSPLHF
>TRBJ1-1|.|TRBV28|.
TGTGCCAGCAGGAGATCAATGAACACTGAAGCTTTCTTT
CASRRSMNTEAFF
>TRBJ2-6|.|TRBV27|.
TGTGCCAGCAGTTCCCTCTCTGGGGCCAACGTCCTGACTTTC
CASSSLSGANVLTF
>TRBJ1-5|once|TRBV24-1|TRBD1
TGTGCCACCAGTCTAACAGGGGCGGGTGAGCCCCAGCATTTT
CATSLTGAGEPQHF
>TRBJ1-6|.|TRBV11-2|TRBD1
TGTGCCAGCACCATTGCGAACAGGGGAGGTTCACCCCTCCACTTT
CASTIANRGGSPLHF
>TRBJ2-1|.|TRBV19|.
TGTGCCAGTAGTATAGGGGGCGACGCCTACAATGAGCAGTTCTTC
CASSIGGDAYNEQFF
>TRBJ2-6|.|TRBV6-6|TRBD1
TGTGCCAGCAGTCCACGACAGGGGGCCCCCGGGGCCAACGTCCTGACTTTC
CASSPRQGAPGANVLTF
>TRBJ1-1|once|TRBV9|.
TGTGCCAGCAGCGTAATAGTTGTGAACACTGAAGCTTTCTTT
CASSVIVVNTEAFF
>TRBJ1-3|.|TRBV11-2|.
TGTGCCAGCAGCTTAGTGGCGGGCAGCTCTGGAAACACCATATATTTT
CASSLVAGSSGNTIYF
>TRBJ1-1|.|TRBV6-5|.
TGTGCCAGCAGTTACGGAGGGGAGAGCACTGAAGCTTTCTTT
CASSYGGESTEAFF
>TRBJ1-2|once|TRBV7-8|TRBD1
TGTGCCAGCAGCTTAGACCGGACAGGGGACCTTTATGGCTACACCTTC
CASSLDRTGDLYGYTF
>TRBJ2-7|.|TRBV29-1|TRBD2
TGCAGCGTTGGGGGGGGAGTGCCCTCCTACGAGCAGTACTTC
CSVGGGVPSYEQYF
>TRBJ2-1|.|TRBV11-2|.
TGTGCCAGCACCATAATGTCGCGGGACAGCTCCTACAATGAGCAGTTCTTC
CASTIMSRDSSYNEQFF
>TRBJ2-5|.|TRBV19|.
TGTGCCAGTAGTCCCTACGTGGCAGGAAAAGAGACCCAGTACTTC
CASSPYVAGKETQYF
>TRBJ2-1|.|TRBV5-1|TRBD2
TGCGCCAGCAGCTTACAAACAGCGGGAGGGAGCAATGAGCAGTTCTTC
CASSLQTAGGSNEQFF
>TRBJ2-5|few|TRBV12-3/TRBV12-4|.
TGTGCCAGCAGTGACCGCGGAAGGGAGACCCAGTACTTC
CASSDRGRETQYF
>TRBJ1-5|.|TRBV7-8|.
TGTGCCAGCAGCTTAGTGACGGGATATCAGCCCCAGCATTTT
CASSLVTGYQPQHF
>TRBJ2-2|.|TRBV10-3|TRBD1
TGTGCCGCGACAGGGGCCACCGGGGAGCTGTTTTTT
CAATGATGELFF